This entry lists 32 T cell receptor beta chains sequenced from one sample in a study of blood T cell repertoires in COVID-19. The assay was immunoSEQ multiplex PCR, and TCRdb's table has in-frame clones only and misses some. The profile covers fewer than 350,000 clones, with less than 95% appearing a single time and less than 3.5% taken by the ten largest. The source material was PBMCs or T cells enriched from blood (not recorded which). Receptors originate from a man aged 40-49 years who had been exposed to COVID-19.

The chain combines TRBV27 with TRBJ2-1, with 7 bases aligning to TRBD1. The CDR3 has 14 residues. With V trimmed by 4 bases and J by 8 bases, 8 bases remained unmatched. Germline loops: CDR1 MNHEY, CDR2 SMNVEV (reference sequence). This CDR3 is CASSSGQVTHEQFF. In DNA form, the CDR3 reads TGTGCCAGCAGTTCCGGACAGGTTACCCATGAGCAGTTCTTC.

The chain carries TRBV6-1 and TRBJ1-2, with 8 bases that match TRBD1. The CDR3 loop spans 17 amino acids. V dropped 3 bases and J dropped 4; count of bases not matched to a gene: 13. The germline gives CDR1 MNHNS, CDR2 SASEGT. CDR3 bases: TGTGCCAGCAGTGAGATCTCAGGGGGCGGGAAGGGCTATGGCTACACCTTC. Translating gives CASSEISGGGKGYGYTF.

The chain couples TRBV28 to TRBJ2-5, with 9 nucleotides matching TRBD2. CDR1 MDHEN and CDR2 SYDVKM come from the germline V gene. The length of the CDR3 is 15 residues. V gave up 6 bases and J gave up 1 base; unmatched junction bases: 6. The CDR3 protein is CASRVTSGFQETQYF. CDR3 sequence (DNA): TGTGCCAGCAGGGTGACTAGCGGATTCCAAGAGACCCAGTACTTC.

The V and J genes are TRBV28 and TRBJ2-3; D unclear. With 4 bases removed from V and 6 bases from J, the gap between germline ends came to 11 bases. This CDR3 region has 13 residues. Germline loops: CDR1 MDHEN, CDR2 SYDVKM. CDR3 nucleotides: TGTGCCAGCAGTTCACAGCTGCAGGATACGCAGTATTTT. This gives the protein CASSSQLQDTQYF.

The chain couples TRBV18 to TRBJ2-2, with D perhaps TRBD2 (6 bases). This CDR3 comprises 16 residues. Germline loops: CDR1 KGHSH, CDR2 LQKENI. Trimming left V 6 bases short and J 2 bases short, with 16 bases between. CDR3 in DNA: TGTGCCAGCTCCCAGAGCCCGGGACTTAACACCGGGGAGCTGTTTTTT. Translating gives CASSQSPGLNTGELFF.

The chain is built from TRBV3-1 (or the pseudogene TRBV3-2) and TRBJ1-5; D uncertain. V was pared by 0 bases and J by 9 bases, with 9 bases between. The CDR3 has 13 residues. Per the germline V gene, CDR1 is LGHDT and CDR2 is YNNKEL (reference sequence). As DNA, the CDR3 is TGTGCCAGCAGCCAAGATAGACTGGGGCCCCAGCATTTT. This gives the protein CASSQDRLGPQHF.

The CDR3 protein is CASSGDRGAKNIQYF. The CDR3 DNA is TGTGCCAGTAGTGGGGATAGGGGCGCCAAAAACATTCAGTACTTC. The chain combines TRBV19 with TRBJ2-4; a possible D gene is TRBD1 (5 bases). This CDR3 is built from 15 residues. The V gene lost 5 bases and the J gene lost 1 base, with 12 bases spanning the gap. CDR1 is LNHDA, CDR2 SQIVND, per germline (reference sequence). Using reference TRBV19 and TRBJ2-4 for the parts outside the CDR3, the full variable domain is DGGITQSPKYLFRKEGQNVTLSCEQNLNHDAMYWYRQDPGQGLRLIYYSQIVNDFQKGDIAEGYSVSREKKESFPLTVTSAQKNPTAFYLCASSGDRGAKNIQYFGAGTRLSVL.

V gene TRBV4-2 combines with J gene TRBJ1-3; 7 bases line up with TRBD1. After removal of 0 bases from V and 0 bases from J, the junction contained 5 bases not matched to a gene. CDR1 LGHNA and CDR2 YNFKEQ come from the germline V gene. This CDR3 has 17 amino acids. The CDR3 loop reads CASSQEVTGASGNTIYF. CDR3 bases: TGTGCCAGCAGCCAAGAGGTAACAGGGGCCTCTGGAAACACCATATATTTT.

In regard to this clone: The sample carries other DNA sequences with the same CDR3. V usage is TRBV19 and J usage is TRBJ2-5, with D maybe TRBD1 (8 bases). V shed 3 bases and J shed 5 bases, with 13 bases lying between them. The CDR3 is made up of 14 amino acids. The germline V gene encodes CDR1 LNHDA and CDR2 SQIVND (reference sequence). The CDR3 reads CASSIGQGGETQYF. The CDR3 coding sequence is TGTGCCAGTAGTATCGGACAGGGAGGGGAGACCCAGTACTTC.

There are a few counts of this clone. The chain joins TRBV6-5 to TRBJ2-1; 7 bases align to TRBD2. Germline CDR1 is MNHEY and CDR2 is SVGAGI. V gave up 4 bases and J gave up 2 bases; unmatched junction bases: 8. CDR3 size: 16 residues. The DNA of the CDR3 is TGTGCCAGCAGTTCCACGACTAGCATCGCCTACAATGAGCAGTTCTTC. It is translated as CASSSTTSIAYNEQFF.

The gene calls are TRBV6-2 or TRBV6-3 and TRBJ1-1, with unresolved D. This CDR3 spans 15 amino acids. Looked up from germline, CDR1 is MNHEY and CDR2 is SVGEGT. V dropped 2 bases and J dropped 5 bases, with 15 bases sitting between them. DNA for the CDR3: TGTGCCAGCAGTTACGATGAGTTGCAGCGGACTGAAGCTTTCTTT. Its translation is CASSYDELQRTEAFF.

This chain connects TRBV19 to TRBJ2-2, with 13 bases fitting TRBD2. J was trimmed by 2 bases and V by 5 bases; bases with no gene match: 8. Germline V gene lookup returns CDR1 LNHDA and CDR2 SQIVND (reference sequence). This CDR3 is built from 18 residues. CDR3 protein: CASSFGLAGEYNTGELFF. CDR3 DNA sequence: TGTGCCAGTAGTTTCGGACTAGCGGGAGAGTACAACACCGGGGAGCTGTTTTTT.

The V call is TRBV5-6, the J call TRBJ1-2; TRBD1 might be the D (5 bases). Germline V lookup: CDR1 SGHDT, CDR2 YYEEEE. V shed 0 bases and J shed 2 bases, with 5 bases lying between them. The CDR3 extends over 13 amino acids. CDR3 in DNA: TGTGCCAGCAGCTTGGGACAGAACTATGGCTACACCTTC. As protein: CASSLGQNYGYTF.

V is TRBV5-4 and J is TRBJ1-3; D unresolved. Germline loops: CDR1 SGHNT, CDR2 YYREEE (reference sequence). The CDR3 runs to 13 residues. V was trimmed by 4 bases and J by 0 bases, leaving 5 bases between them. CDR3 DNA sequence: TGTGCCAGCAGCGGGAGCTCTGGAAACACCATATATTTT. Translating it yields CASSGSSGNTIYF.

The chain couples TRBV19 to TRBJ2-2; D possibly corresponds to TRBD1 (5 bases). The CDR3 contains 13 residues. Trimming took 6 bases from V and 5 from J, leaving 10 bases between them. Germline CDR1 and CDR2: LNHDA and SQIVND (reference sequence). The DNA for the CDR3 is TGTGCCAGTAGAGAACAGGATACCGGGGAGCTGTTTTTT. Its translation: CASREQDTGELFF. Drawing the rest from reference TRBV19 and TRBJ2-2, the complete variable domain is DGGITQSPKYLFRKEGQNVTLSCEQNLNHDAMYWYRQDPGQGLRLIYYSQIVNDFQKGDIAEGYSVSREKKESFPLTVTSAQKNPTAFYLCASREQDTGELFFGEGSRLTVL.

The CDR3 DNA follows: TGTGCCAGCAGCTTAAGTGAGGGAAGGCCCCAGCATTTT. This codes for CASSLSEGRPQHF. This chain links TRBV7-2 with TRBJ1-5; no definite D call. Per the germline V gene, CDR1 is SGHTA and CDR2 is FQGNSA. The CDR3 is made up of 13 amino acids. The V end lost 2 bases, the J end lost 9 bases, and 11 bases lay between the germline ends.

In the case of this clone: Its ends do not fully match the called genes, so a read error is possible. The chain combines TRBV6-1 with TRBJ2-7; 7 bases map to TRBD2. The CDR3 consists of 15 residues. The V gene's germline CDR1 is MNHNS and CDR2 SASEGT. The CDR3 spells CASIEAGLPSYEQYF. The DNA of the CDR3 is TGTGCCAGCATTGAAGCGGGACTACCCTCCTACGAGCAGTACTTC.

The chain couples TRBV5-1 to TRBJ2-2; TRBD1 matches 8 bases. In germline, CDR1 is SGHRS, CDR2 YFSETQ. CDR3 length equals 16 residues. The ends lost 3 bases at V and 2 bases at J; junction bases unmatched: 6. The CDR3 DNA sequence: TGCGCCAGCAGCTCCGGGACAGGAGTAAACACCGGGGAGCTGTTTTTT. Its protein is CASSSGTGVNTGELFF.

The CDR3 DNA sequence: TGTGCCAGCAGCCCGGACAGGGACACCTACGAGCAGTACTTC. Translated: CASSPDRDTYEQYF. The chain employs TRBV6-4 and TRBJ2-7; the match to TRBD1 covers 8 bases. CDR3 size: 14 residues. Germline CDR1 and CDR2: MRHNA and SNTAGT. V shed 6 bases, J shed 2 bases, and the junction held 6 bases outside the gene matches.

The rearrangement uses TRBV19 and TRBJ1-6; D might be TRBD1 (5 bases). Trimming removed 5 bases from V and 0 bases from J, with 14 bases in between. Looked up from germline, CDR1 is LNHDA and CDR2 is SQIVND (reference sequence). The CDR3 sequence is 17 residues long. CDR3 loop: CASSRQGKNSYNSPLHF. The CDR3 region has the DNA TGTGCCAGTAGTCGTCAGGGAAAGAACTCCTATAATTCACCCCTCCACTTT.

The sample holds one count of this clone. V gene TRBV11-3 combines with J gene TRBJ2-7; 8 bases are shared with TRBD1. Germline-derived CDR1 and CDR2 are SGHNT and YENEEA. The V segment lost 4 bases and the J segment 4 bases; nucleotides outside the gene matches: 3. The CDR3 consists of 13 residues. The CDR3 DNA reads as TGTGCCAGCAGCTCCGGGACAGGTTACGAGCAGTACTTC. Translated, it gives CASSSGTGYEQYF.

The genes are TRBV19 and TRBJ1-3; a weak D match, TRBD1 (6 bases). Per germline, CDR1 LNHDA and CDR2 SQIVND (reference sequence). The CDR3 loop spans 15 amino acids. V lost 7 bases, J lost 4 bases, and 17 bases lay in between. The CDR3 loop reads CASTKYTGIGNTIYF. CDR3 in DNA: TGTGCCAGTACGAAATACACAGGGATCGGAAACACCATATATTTT.

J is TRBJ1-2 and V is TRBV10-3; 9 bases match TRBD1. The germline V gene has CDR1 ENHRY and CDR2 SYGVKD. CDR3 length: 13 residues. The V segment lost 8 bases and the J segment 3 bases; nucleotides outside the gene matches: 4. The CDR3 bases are TGTGCCATCTCCCGGGACAGGGACTATGGCTACACCTTC. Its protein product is CAISRDRDYGYTF.

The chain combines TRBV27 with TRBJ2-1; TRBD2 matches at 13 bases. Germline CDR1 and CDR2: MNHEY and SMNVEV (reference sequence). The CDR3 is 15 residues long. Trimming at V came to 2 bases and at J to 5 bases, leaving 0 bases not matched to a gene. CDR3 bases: TGTGCCAGCAGTTTAGGGACTAGCGGGGACAATGAGCAGTTCTTC. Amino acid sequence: CASSLGTSGDNEQFF.

CDR3 protein: CASIRTGGAYNEQFF. The CDR3 DNA reads as TGTGCCAGCATTCGGACAGGGGGCGCCTACAATGAGCAGTTCTTC. This chain links TRBV28 with TRBJ2-1, with TRBD1 matching 11 bases. Germline loops: CDR1 MDHEN, CDR2 SYDVKM. J lost 2 bases, V lost 7 bases, and 4 bases had no gene match. This CDR3 contains 15 residues.

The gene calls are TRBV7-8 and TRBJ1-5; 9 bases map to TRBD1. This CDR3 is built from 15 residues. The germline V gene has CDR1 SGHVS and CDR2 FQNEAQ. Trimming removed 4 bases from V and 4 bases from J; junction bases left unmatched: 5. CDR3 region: CASSSVGTGNQPQHF. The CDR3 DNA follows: TGTGCCAGCAGCTCGGTAGGGACAGGGAATCAGCCCCAGCATTTT.

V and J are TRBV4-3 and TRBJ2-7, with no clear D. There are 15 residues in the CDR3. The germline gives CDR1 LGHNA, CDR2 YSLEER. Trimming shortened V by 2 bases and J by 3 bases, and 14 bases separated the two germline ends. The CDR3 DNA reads TGCGCCAGCAGCCAAAATTCGTACAGTTACTACGAGCAGTACTTC. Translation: CASSQNSYSYYEQYF.

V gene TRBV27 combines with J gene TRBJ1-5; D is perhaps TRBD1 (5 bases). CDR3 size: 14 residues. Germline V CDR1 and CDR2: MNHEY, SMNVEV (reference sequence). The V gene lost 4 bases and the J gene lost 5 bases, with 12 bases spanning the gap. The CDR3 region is CASSWAGVYQPQHF. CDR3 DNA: TGTGCCAGCAGTTGGGCGGGGGTTTATCAGCCCCAGCATTTT.

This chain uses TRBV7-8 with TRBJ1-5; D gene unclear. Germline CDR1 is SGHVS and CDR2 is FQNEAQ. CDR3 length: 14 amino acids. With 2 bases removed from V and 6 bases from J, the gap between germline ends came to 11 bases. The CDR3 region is CASSLIREGQPQHF. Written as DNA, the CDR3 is TGTGCCAGCAGCTTAATCCGTGAGGGTCAGCCCCAGCATTTT.

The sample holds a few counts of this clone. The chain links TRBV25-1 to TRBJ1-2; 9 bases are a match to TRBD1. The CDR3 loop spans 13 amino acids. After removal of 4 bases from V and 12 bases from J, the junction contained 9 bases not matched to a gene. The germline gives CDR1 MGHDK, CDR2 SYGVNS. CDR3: CASSAPGQGYNTF. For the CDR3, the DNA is TGTGCCAGCAGTGCACCGGGACAGGGATACAACACCTTC.

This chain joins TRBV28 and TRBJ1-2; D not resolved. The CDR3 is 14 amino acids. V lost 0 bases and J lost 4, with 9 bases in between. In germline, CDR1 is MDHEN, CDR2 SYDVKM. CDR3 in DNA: TGTGCCAGCAGTTTATGGGGCGCAGGCTATGGCTACACCTTC. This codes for CASSLWGAGYGYTF.

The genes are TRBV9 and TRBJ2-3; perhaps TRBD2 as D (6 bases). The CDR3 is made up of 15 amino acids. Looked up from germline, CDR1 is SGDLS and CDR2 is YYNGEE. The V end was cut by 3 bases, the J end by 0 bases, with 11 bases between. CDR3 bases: TGTGCCAGCAGCGGGTCGGGAGATAGCACAGATACGCAGTATTTT. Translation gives CASSGSGDSTDTQYF.